This T cell receptor beta chain derives from a study of prognosis after radiotherapy for stage I lung cancer. Two-round multiplex PCR on genomic DNA was the method by which TCR beta CDR3 was amplified. Primers targeting each individual TRBV and TRBJ gene were applied in first-round PCR. TCRdb ran MiXCR on the multiplex PCR reads and lists one entry per CDR3 protein. The data contain some 34,000 distinct CDR3 sequences, around 35% of them singletons. Looked up from germline, CDR1 is ENHRY and CDR2 is SYGVKD. The CDR3 totals 15 residues. V lost 10 bases to trimming and J lost 0 bases; unmatched junction nucleotides: 8. Turning to this clonotype: Its specificity is not known. Since a much larger clone is just one base distant, this may be a read error.

Sample collection consisted of 5.5 to 6 milliliters of peripheral blood drawn at each of two time points. Overall study results and limits: Reports indicated that TRBV and TRBJ gene usage differed between patients with and without metastases, including differences in nine V and a couple of J genes after SBRT.

The V and J genes are TRBV10-3 and TRBJ1-5, with TRBD1 matching 8 bases. This clonotype was obtained from a donor aged 50 or older with non-small cell lung cancer. The sample here was PBMCs, taken before or after stereotactic body radiation therapy (not recorded which). The CDR3 reads CATRSGGHSNQPQHF. Written as DNA, the CDR3 is TGTGCCACTCGGTCAGGGGGCCATAGCAATCAGCCCCAGCATTTT.